Shown below are 24 T cell receptor beta chains from a single sample sequenced in a study of blood T cells in healthy people across ages (dated by TCRdb to 2013 to 2016). Libraries were prepared through 5' RACE. The reads were generated on an Illumina HiSeq 2500. The second PCR ran for about 7 to 11 cycles and used a J-beta primer mix along with a sample-barcoded 5' primer. TCRdb ran its own pipeline on the public reads, namely fastp trimming at Q25 and MiXCR clone calling, and kept in-frame beta chains. Duplicate CDR3 protein sequences are folded into a single record with the most common DNA and genes. This sample gives about 640,000 distinct CDR3 sequences in total; approximately 50% of them show up just once. Jointly, the top ten make up 30% to 45% of the sample. Sequencing was carried out using blood. The source is a man aged 55 to 70 in good health.

The chain recombines TRBV12-3 or TRBV12-4 with TRBJ2-5; D is possibly TRBD1 (6 bases). Trimming took off 6 bases at V and 1 base at J, with 9 bases between the two ends. CDR3 length: 13 residues. CDR3 sequence: CASRRDTQETQYF. CDR3 bases: TGTGCCAGCAGACGGGACACCCAAGAGACCCAGTACTTC.

As to this clonotype: A single base separates this from a much larger clone, so it may be a read error. The chain employs TRBV20-1 and TRBJ2-5, with TRBD2 matching 9 bases. CDR1 is DFQATT and CDR2 is SNEGSKA in the germline V gene (reference sequence). The CDR3 runs 13 residues. V trimming: 6 bases; J trimming: 13 bases; junction bases outside the gene matches: 15. CDR3 amino acids: CSALGASGDERYF. The CDR3, as DNA: TGCAGTGCCCTGGGGGCTAGCGGGGATGAGCGGTACTTC.

Points on this clonotype: Relative to the germline gene, one junction end is altered; a read error may explain this. The chain joins TRBV4-1 to TRBJ2-6; possibly TRBD1 for D (6 bases). Germline CDR1 reads MGHRA; CDR2 reads YSYEKL. The CDR3 runs 19 residues. CDR3 protein: CASSQSRAGTSSGANILTF. The CDR3 DNA is TGCGCCAGCAGCCAATCCCGCGCAGGGACAAGCTCTGGGGCCAACATCCTGACTTTC.

CDR3 in DNA: TGTGCCAGCAGCCAAGGGGCAGCGCGCCACACCGGGGAGCTGTTTTTT. It codes for CASSQGAARHTGELFF. The chain couples TRBV3-1 to TRBJ2-2, with D unresolved. This CDR3 comprises 16 residues. V shed 1 base and J shed 3 bases, with 12 bases lying between them. CDR1 is LGHDT, CDR2 YNNKEL, per germline (reference sequence). The complete variable domain, with remaining parts taken from reference TRBV3-1 and TRBJ2-2, reads DTAVSQTPKYLVTQMGNDKSIKCEQNLGHDTMYWYKQDSKKFLKIMFSYNNKELIINETVPNRFSPKSPDKAHLNLHINSLELGDSAVYFCASSQGAARHTGELFFGEGSRLTVL.

This clonotype was seen ten or more times. Possible read error: a much larger clone is one base away. The V call is TRBV7-2, the J call TRBJ2-1, with TRBD1 identical over 8 bases. This CDR3 has 14 amino acids. Germline CDR1 reads SGHTA; CDR2 reads FQGNSA. V lost 5 bases, J lost 3 bases, and 3 bases stayed unmatched. The CDR3 spells CASSARGLYNEQFF. The CDR3 DNA is TGTGCCAGCAGCGCCAGGGGGCTCTACAATGAGCAGTTCTTC.

This clonotype occurred a few times. V and J are TRBV5-5 and TRBJ2-5, with D perhaps TRBD1 (6 bases). V gave up 3 bases and J gave up 2 bases, with 8 bases separating them. In germline, CDR1 is SGHKS, CDR2 YYEKEE (reference sequence). The CDR3 is made up of 13 amino acids. The CDR3 sequence is CASSWTAQETQYF. The DNA of the CDR3 is TGTGCCAGCAGCTGGACAGCACAAGAGACCCAGTACTTC.

V and J are TRBV2 and TRBJ1-6, with TRBD1 matching over 10 bases. The CDR3 runs to 14 residues. V was pared by 11 bases and J by 7 bases, with 8 bases of the junction left unmatched. Germline-derived CDR1 and CDR2 are SNHLY and FYNNEI. The DNA for the CDR3 is TGTGCCGGAGCGGACAGGGGGAGAAATTCACCCCTCCACTTT. Its translation: CAGADRGRNSPLHF.

The rearrangement joins TRBV6-5 to TRBJ2-1, with 12 bases that match TRBD2. The CDR3 is made up of 16 amino acids. V dropped 3 bases and J dropped 4; count of bases not matched to a gene: 4. Germline-derived CDR1 and CDR2 are MNHEY and SVGAGI. In DNA form, the CDR3 reads TGTGCCAGCAGTTATTCTAGCGGGGGGGCATACAATGAGCAGTTCTTC. Its protein is CASSYSSGGAYNEQFF.

The chain carries TRBV5-6 and TRBJ2-7; unclear D gene. This CDR3 has 14 amino acids. Trimming cost V 2 bases and J 2 bases, with 11 bases left between them. Germline-derived CDR1 and CDR2 are SGHDT and YYEEEE. CDR3 loop: CASSFPIGAYEQYF. In DNA form, the CDR3 reads TGTGCCAGCAGCTTTCCGATCGGAGCCTACGAGCAGTACTTC.

This chain connects TRBV5-1 to TRBJ1-5; D is ambiguous. There are 15 residues in the CDR3. Germline CDR1 and CDR2: SGHRS and YFSETQ. The V gene lost 4 bases and the J gene lost 0 bases, with 11 bases spanning the gap. Here the CDR3 reads CASSPLGGSNQPQHF. The CDR3 region has the DNA TGCGCCAGCAGCCCCCTCGGAGGTAGCAATCAGCCCCAGCATTTT.

The J gene is TRBJ1-1, the V gene TRBV3-1; D uncertain. Germline values: CDR1 LGHDT, CDR2 YNNKEL (reference sequence). The CDR3 extends over 15 amino acids. Trimming removed 0 bases from V and 1 base from J, with 9 bases in between. CDR3 residues: CASSQDPWRNTEAFF. DNA of the CDR3: TGTGCCAGCAGCCAAGACCCTTGGCGGAACACTGAAGCTTTCTTT.

This clonotype came up a few times. The chain has TRBV4-1 and TRBJ2-7; 7 bases agree with TRBD1. In germline, CDR1 is MGHRA, CDR2 YSYEKL. V shed 1 base, J shed 3 bases, and the junction held 6 bases outside the gene matches. The CDR3 covers 15 residues. CDR3 nucleotide sequence: TGCGCCAGCAGCCAAGCCCCCCGACAGGGCTACGAGCAGTACTTC. It translates to CASSQAPRQGYEQYF.

The chain employs TRBV21-1 and TRBJ2-4; TRBD1 reflects the table's D call only, with no check against the DNA. The J call is in doubt because the DNA end fits TRBJ2-7 better. TRBV21-1 is flagged as a pseudogene. The CDR3 has 14 amino acids. The CDR3 nucleotides are TGTGCCAGTAAGGGCAGGGGTGAATACTACGAGCAGTACTTC. Its translation: CASKGRGEYYEQYF.

V gene TRBV3-1 combines with J gene TRBJ2-5; D is undetermined. The CDR3 covers 13 residues. Germline V gives CDR1 LGHDT, CDR2 YNNKEL (reference sequence). Trimming left V 1 base short and J 5 bases short, with 8 bases between. CDR3 in DNA: TGTGCCAGCAGCCAAGTGTCGTGGGAGACCCAGTACTTC. It specifies CASSQVSWETQYF.

CDR3 in amino acids: CSASQGPVTKNIQYF. The CDR3 region has the DNA TGCAGTGCTAGCCAAGGTCCGGTTACCAAAAACATTCAGTACTTC. The chain joins TRBV20-1 to TRBJ2-4, with unresolved D. The V and J ends lost 3 bases and 2 bases respectively, with 14 bases between them. There are 15 residues in the CDR3. The germline V gene encodes CDR1 DFQATT and CDR2 SNEGSKA (reference sequence).

This chain joins TRBV7-2 and TRBJ2-1; D is perhaps TRBD1 or TRBD2 (6 bases each). V lost 0 bases and J lost 2, with 17 bases in between. Germline V gene lookup returns CDR1 SGHTA and CDR2 FQGNSA. The CDR3 contains 18 residues. The CDR3 DNA sequence: TGTGCCAGCAGCTTAGCGTTGGCCGGGGGCTGGACCTACAATGAGCAGTTCTTC. Its translation is CASSLALAGGWTYNEQFF.

This sequence joins TRBV7-8 and TRBJ2-1; possibly TRBD1 for D (7 bases). The CDR3 contains 12 residues. Trimming shortened V by 5 bases and J by 9 bases, and 11 bases separated the two germline ends. Germline-derived CDR1 and CDR2 are SGHVS and FQNEAQ. The CDR3, as DNA: TGTGCCAGCAGCGCTCAGGGGGGTGAGCAGTTCTTC. This sequence encodes CASSAQGGEQFF.

The chain combines TRBV12-3 or TRBV12-4 with TRBJ2-3; 10 nucleotides align to TRBD1. The CDR3 extends over 15 amino acids. The junction had 7 bases not matched to a gene; V was cut back by 6 bases and J by 4 bases. CDR3 loop: CASSRRTGGADTQYF. Here the CDR3 DNA reads TGTGCCAGCAGCCGACGGACAGGGGGAGCAGATACGCAGTATTTT.

The chain recombines TRBV13 with TRBJ1-2, with TRBD1 matching 10 bases. In germline, CDR1 is PRHDT, CDR2 FYEKMQ (reference sequence). The V gene end was trimmed by 5 bases and the J gene end by 5 bases; junction bases not matched to a gene: 2. The CDR3 covers 13 residues. CDR3 in amino acids: CASSTGQGYGYTF. The DNA of the CDR3 is TGTGCCAGCAGCACGGGACAGGGGTATGGCTACACCTTC. Supplemented by reference TRBV13 and TRBJ1-2, the full variable domain reads AAGVIQSPRHLIKEKRETATLKCYPIPRHDTVYWYQQGPGQDPQFLISFYEKMQSDKGSIPDRFSAQQFSDYHSELNMSSLELGDSALYFCASSTGQGYGYTFGSGTRLTVV.

V is TRBV5-1 and J is TRBJ2-5; a possible D gene is TRBD1 (5 bases). V was clipped by 0 bases and J by 0 bases, with 9 bases between them. CDR1 and CDR2 (germline): SGHRS, YFSETQ. The CDR3 is 15 residues long. The CDR3 sequence is CASSLGPTDQETQYF. DNA of the CDR3: TGCGCCAGCAGCTTGGGGCCGACAGACCAAGAGACCCAGTACTTC.

This clonotype has just a few counts. The rearrangement uses TRBV29-1 and TRBJ2-1; D call uncertain. Per germline, CDR1 SQVTM and CDR2 ANQGSEA. V dropped 4 bases and J dropped 4 bases, with 8 bases sitting between them. This CDR3 is 12 amino acids long. As DNA, the CDR3 is TGCAGCGTTGGTAGGTCATACAATGAGCAGTTCTTC. Translated: CSVGRSYNEQFF.

The rearrangement links TRBV7-9 to TRBJ2-1; TRBD1 agrees at 10 bases. V gave up 5 bases and J gave up 7 bases; unmatched junction bases: 8. Germline V gene sequence: CDR1 SEHNR, CDR2 FQNEAQ (reference sequence). The CDR3 is 15 amino acids. The CDR3 sequence: CASSPRQGALNEQFF. The CDR3, as DNA: TGTGCCAGCAGCCCGAGACAGGGGGCCCTTAATGAGCAGTTCTTC.

The chain employs TRBV29-1 and TRBJ1-5; D is uncertain. The CDR3 spans 16 residues. V shed 6 bases and J shed 5 bases, with 23 bases lying between them. Germline CDR1 SQVTM, CDR2 ANQGSEA. In nucleotides, the CDR3 is TGCAGCGTCTCCCGGACCCATCAGAGAAGGGATCAGCCCCAGCATTTT. The encoded protein is CSVSRTHQRRDQPQHF.

The genes are TRBV27 and TRBJ2-7; D uncertain. The V and J ends lost 0 bases and 0 bases respectively, with 12 bases between them. Germline V CDR1 and CDR2: MNHEY, SMNVEV (reference sequence). CDR3 size: 16 residues. The CDR3 nucleotides are TGTGCCAGCAGTTTATCGATTCTTGTGAGCTCCTACGAGCAGTACTTC. As protein: CASSLSILVSSYEQYF.